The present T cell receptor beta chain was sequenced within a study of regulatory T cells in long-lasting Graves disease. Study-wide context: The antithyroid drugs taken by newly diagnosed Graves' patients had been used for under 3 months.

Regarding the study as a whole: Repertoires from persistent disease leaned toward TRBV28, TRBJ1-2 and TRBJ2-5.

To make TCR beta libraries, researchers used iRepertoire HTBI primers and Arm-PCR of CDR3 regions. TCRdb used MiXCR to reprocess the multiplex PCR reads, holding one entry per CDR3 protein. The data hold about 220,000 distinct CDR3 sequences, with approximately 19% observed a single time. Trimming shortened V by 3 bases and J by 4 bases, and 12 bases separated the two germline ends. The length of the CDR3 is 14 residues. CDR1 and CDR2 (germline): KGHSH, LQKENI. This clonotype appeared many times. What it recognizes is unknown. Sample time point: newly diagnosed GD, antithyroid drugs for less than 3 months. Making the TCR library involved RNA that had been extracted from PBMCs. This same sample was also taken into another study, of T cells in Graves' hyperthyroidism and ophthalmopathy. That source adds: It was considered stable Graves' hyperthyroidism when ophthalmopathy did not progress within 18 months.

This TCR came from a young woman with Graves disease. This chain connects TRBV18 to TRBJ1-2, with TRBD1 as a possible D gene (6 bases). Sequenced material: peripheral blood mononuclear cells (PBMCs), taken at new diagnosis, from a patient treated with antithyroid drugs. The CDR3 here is CASSPAGDAYGYTF. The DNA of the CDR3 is TGTGCCAGCTCACCGGCAGGGGATGCCTATGGCTACACCTTC. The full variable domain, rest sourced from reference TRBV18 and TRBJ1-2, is NAGVMQNPRHLVRRRGQEARLRCSPMKGHSHVYWYRQLPEEGLKFMVYLQKENIIDESGMPKERFSAEFPKEGPSILRIQQVVRGDSAAYFCASSPAGDAYGYTFGSGTRLTVV.